This is a list of T cell receptor beta chains from one sample in a study of beta chain features in type 1 diabetes. The repertoire was sequenced with immunoSEQ multiplex PCR; TCRdb's copy has only in-frame clones and lacks some. The top ten hold approximately 1% of the sample, which has hundreds of thousands of clones, 9.3% seen once. The specimen sequenced was central memory CD4+ T cells from blood. These receptor sequences come from a man aged 25-45 years with type 1 diabetes. The CDR3 runs from the conserved cysteine through the conserved F or W. The order of the fields is V gene, D gene, J gene, clone size, CDR3 protein, CDR3 DNA. A D gene is named only where the DNA matches it firmly. Size tells how often a clone was seen (once, few, many) or the class of an expanded clone, and some rows leave it out.

TRBV30,-,TRBJ2-1,-,CAWSGSNSYNEQFF,TGTGCCTGGAGCGGGAGCAACTCCTACAATGAGCAGTTCTTC
TRBV5-1,-,TRBJ1-4,-,CASSLGERNEKLFF,TGCGCCAGCAGCTTGGGGGAGCGTAATGAAAAACTGTTTTTT
TRBV5-8,-,TRBJ2-7,-,CASSLEGSGYHEQYF,TGTGCCAGCAGCTTGGAGGGTAGCGGTTACCACGAGCAGTACTTC
TRBV4-2,-,TRBJ2-7,-,CASRDIKGSVEQYF,TGTGCCAGCAGGGACATTAAGGGCAGTGTCGAGCAGTACTTC
TRBV7-2,TRBD2,TRBJ2-5,many,CAGGEETQYF,TGTGCCGGGGGGGAGGAGACCCAGTACTTC
TRBV9,TRBD2,TRBJ2-5,-,CASSPSALAGEETQYF,TGTGCCAGCAGCCCCTCGGCCCTAGCGGGGGAAGAGACCCAGTACTTC
TRBV7-2,TRBD1,TRBJ2-3,few,CASSASGTATDTQYF,TGTGCCAGCAGCGCCTCCGGGACAGCCACAGATACGCAGTATTTT
TRBV7-9,-,TRBJ1-2,many,CASSLELSYGYTF,TGTGCCAGCAGCTTAGAGCTTTCCTATGGCTACACCTTC
TRBV9,-,TRBJ2-3,-,CASSPNEGDTDTQYF,TGTGCCAGCAGCCCGAACGAGGGGGACACAGATACGCAGTATTTT
TRBV5-6,-,TRBJ2-5,-,CASSYGQPEPQYF,TGTGCCAGCAGCTACGGACAGCCGGAGCCCCAGTACTTC
TRBV5-1,TRBD1,TRBJ1-5,many,CASSLEGQPNQPQHF,TGCGCCAGCAGCTTGGAGGGACAGCCTAATCAGCCCCAGCATTTT
TRBV19,-,TRBJ2-3,-,CASSITDGLDTQYF,TGTGCCAGTAGTATAACCGACGGCCTGGATACGCAGTATTTT
TRBV29-1,-,TRBJ1-1,few,CSGGRTNTEAFF,TGCAGCGGGGGACGGACGAACACTGAAGCTTTCTTT
TRBV5-4,TRBD1,TRBJ2-5,-,CASSSAQGAGEETQYF,TGTGCCAGCAGCTCCGCTCAGGGGGCAGGGGAAGAGACCCAGTACTTC
TRBV2,TRBD2,TRBJ2-5,-,CASSEASGGGTQYF,TGTGCCAGCAGTGAAGCTAGCGGGGGCGGGACCCAGTACTTC
TRBV6-5,-,TRBJ1-6,few,CASSRGEGTSPLHF,TGTGCCAGCAGTCGCGGCGAGGGGACTTCACCCCTCCACTTT
TRBV29-1,TRBD1,TRBJ2-7,-,CSVPTGVSYEQYF,TGCAGCGTCCCCACAGGGGTCTCCTACGAGCAGTACTTC
TRBV7-9,-,TRBJ1-2,-,CASSGGQWYGYTF,TGTGCCAGCAGCGGCGGACAGTGGTATGGCTACACCTTC
TRBV19,TRBD1,TRBJ2-7,few,CASSMDRGYEQYF,TGTGCCAGTAGTATGGACAGGGGATACGAGCAGTACTTC
TRBV30,-,TRBJ1-1,-,CAWSPARDTEAFF,TGTGCCTGGAGTCCCGCCAGGGACACTGAAGCTTTCTTT
TRBV6-5,-,TRBJ2-3,many,CASSPASRGDTQYF,TGTGCCAGCAGTCCGGCTTCCCGGGGAGATACGCAGTATTTT
TRBV28,-,TRBJ1-5,few,CASSSPGHQPQHF,TGTGCCAGCAGTTCCCCGGGCCATCAGCCCCAGCATTTT
TRBV27,-,TRBJ2-5,-,CASSLEGGTQYF,TGTGCCAGCAGTTTAGAGGGAGGGACCCAGTACTTC
TRBV11-2,-,TRBJ2-7,few,CASSLASGLYYEQYF,TGTGCCAGCAGCTTGGCCAGCGGATTGTACTACGAGCAGTACTTC
TRBV4-2,-,TRBJ2-2,few,CASSQSISPELFF,TGTGCCAGCAGCCAATCCATTAGCCCGGAGCTGTTTTTT
TRBV2,-,TRBJ2-1,few,CASSEEANLEQFF,TGTGCCAGCAGTGAGGAGGCGAACCTTGAGCAGTTCTTC
TRBV5-4,-,TRBJ2-7,many,CASSLARRGLTYEQYF,TGTGCCAGCAGCTTGGCGCGAAGGGGACTTACCTACGAGCAGTACTTC
TRBV6-4,-,TRBJ1-1,-,CASSSGMNTEAFF,TGTGCCAGCAGTTCAGGGATGAACACTGAAGCTTTCTTT
TRBV27,-,TRBJ2-7,few,CASSLQEYSYEQYF,TGTGCCAGCAGTTTGCAGGAATACTCCTACGAGCAGTACTTC
TRBV5-4,-,TRBJ2-3,-,CASSSGTGDTQYF,TGTGCCAGCAGCTCTGGGACCGGAGATACGCAGTATTTT
TRBV11-3,-,TRBJ2-5,-,CASSLDSRTQYF,TGTGCCAGCAGCTTAGATAGCAGGACCCAGTACTTC
TRBV15,-,TRBJ2-5,few,CATSREGNAGSRETQYF,TGTGCCACCAGCAGAGAGGGCAACGCGGGGAGCAGGGAGACCCAGTACTTC
TRBV28,-,TRBJ1-5,-,CASSRWSFEQGSQVPQHF,TGTGCCAGCAGCCGGTGGAGTTTCGAACAGGGATCCCAGGTTCCCCAGCATTTT
TRBV5-4,-,TRBJ1-6,many,CASSARREGYNSPLHF,TGTGCCAGCAGCGCGCGCCGAGAGGGTTATAATTCACCCCTCCACTTT
TRBV7-2,-,TRBJ2-5,-,CASSLGLGAGRETQYF,TGTGCCAGCAGCTTAGGGCTAGGGGCGGGGAGGGAGACCCAGTACTTC
TRBV27,TRBD1,TRBJ2-7,-,CASSLSGTGVYEQYF,TGTGCCAGCAGTCTCTCGGGGACAGGGGTATACGAGCAGTACTTC
TRBV7-9,-,TRBJ2-7,-,CASSLAMGVREQYF,TGTGCCAGCAGCTTAGCGATGGGGGTGCGCGAGCAGTACTTC
TRBV7-2,-,TRBJ1-2,many,CASSPLSGPDYGYTF,TGTGCCAGCAGCCCCTTGTCGGGGCCGGACTATGGCTACACCTTC
TRBV6-5,-,TRBJ1-6,once,CASSYGQYNSPLHF,TGTGCCAGCAGTTACGGACAGTATAATTCACCCCTCCACTTT
TRBV9,-,TRBJ1-1,few,CASSSHTDTEAFF,TGTGCCAGCAGCTCCCATACAGACACTGAAGCTTTCTTT
TRBV6-1,TRBD1,TRBJ1-5,-,CASSGAFRGQARSNQPQHF,TGTGCCAGCAGTGGGGCATTCCGGGGACAGGCTCGTAGCAATCAGCCCCAGCATTTT
TRBV10-3,-,TRBJ1-6,-,CAISDSQGVGNSPLHF,TGTGCCATCAGTGACTCTCAGGGAGTAGGGAATTCACCCCTCCACTTT